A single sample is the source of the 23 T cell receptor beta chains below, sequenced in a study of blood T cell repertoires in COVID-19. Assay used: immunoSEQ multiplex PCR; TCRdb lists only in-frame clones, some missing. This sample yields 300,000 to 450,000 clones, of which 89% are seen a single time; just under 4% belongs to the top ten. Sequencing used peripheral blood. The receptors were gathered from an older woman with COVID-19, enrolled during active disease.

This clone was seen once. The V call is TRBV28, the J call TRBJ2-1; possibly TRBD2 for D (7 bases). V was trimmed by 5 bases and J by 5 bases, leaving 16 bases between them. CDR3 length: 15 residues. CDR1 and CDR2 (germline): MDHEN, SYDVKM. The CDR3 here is CASSTGGPINNEQFF. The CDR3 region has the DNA TGTGCCAGCAGTACCGGGGGGCCCATCAACAATGAGCAGTTCTTC.

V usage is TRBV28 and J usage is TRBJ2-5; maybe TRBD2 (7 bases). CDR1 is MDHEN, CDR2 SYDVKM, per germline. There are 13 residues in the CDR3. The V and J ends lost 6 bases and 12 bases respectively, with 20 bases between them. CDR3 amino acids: CASRMGRGLPKYF. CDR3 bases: TGTGCCAGCAGAATGGGGCGGGGGCTCCCGAAGTACTTC.

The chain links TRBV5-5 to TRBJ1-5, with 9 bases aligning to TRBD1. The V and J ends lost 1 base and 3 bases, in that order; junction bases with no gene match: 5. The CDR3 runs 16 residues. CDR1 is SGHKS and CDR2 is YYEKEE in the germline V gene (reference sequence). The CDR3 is CASSLWTGDNNQPQHF. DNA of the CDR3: TGTGCCAGCAGCTTGTGGACAGGGGACAACAATCAGCCCCAGCATTTT. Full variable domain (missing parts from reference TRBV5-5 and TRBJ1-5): DAGVTQSPTHLIKTRGQQVTLRCSPISGHKSVSWYQQVLGQGPQFIFQYYEKEERGRGNFPDRFSARQFPNYSSELNVNALLLGDSALYLCASSLWTGDNNQPQHFGDGTRLSIL.

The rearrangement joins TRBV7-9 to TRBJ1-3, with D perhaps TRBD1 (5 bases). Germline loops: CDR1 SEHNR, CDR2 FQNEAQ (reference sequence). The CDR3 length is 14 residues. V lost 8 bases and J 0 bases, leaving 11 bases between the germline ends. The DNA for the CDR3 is TGTGCCAGCGGGGGAGGGGCCTCTGGAAACACCATATATTTT. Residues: CASGGGASGNTIYF.

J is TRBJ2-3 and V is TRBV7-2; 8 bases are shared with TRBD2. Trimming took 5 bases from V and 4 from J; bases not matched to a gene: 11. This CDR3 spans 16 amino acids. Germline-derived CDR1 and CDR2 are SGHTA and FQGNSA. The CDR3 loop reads CASSTGTRVGADTQYF. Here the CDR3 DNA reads TGTGCCAGCAGCACAGGGACTAGGGTGGGGGCAGATACGCAGTATTTT.

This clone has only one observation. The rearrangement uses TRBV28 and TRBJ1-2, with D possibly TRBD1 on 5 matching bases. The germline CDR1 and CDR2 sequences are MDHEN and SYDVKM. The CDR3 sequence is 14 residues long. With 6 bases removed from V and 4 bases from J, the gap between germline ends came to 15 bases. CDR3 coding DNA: TGTGCCAGCAGCGAGCAGGGTTGGGGCTATGGCTACACCTTC. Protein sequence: CASSEQGWGYGYTF.

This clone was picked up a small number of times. The CDR3 DNA is TGTGCCACCAGTGAAGGGCAGGGAACTGAAGCTTTCTTT. It is translated as CATSEGQGTEAFF. The chain joins TRBV24-1 to TRBJ1-1; the D gene is possibly TRBD1 (5 bases). Trimming took 4 bases from V and 5 from J, leaving 10 bases between them. This CDR3 is 13 amino acids long. The V gene's germline CDR1 is KGHDR and CDR2 SFDVKD.

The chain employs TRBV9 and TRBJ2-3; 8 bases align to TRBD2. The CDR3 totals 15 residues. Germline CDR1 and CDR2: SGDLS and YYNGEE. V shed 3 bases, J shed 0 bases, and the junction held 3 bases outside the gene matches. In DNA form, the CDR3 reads TGTGCCAGCAGCGGGGTAGCGGGGAGCACAGATACGCAGTATTTT. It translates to CASSGVAGSTDTQYF.

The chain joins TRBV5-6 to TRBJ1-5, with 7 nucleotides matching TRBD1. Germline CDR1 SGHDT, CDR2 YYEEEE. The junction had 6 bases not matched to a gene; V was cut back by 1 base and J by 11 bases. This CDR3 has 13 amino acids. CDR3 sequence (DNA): TGTGCCAGCAGCTTGTACAGGGGTGAAGCCCAGCATTTT. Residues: CASSLYRGEAQHF.

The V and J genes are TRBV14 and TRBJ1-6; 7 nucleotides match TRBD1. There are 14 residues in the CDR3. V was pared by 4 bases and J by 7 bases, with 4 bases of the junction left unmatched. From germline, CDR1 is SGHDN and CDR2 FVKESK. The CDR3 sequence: CASSRTTGNSPLHF. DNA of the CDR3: TGTGCCAGCAGCCGAACGACAGGGAATTCACCCCTCCACTTT. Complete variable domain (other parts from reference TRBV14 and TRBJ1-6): EAGVTQFPSHSVIEKGQTVTLRCDPISGHDNLYWYRRVMGKEIKFLLHFVKESKQDESGMPNNRFLAERTGGTYSTLKVQPAELEDSGVYFCASSRTTGNSPLHFGNGTRLTVT.

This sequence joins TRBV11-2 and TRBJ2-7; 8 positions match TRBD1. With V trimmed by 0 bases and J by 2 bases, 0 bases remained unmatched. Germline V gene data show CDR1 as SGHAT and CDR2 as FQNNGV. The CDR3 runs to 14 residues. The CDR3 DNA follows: TGTGCCAGCAGCTTAGACAGGGGGCCCTACGAGCAGTACTTC. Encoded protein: CASSLDRGPYEQYF.

The CDR3 sequence is CASSRAGDRREQFF. For the CDR3, the DNA is TGTGCCAGCAGCAGAGCGGGGGACCGTAGAGAGCAGTTCTTC. The chain recombines TRBV11-1 with TRBJ2-1; 8 nucleotides agree with TRBD2. V dropped 5 bases and J dropped 10; count of bases not matched to a gene: 10. Looked up from germline, CDR1 is SGHAT and CDR2 is FQDESV (reference sequence). The CDR3 has 14 amino acids.

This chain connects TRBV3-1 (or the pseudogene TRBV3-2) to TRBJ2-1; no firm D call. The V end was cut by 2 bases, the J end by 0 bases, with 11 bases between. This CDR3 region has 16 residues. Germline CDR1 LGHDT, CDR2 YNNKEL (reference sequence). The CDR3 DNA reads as TGTGCCAGCAGCCAACTCTGGGCCTCCTCCTACAATGAGCAGTTCTTC. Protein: CASSQLWASSYNEQFF.

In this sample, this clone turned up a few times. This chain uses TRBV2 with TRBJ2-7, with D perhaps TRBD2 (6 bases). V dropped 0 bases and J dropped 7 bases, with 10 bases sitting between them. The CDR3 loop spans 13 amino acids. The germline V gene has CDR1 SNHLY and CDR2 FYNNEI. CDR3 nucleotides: TGTGCCAGCAGTGAAGCGGGCGCGGGAGAGCAGTACTTC. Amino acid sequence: CASSEAGAGEQYF. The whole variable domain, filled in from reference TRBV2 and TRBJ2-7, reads EPEVTQTPSHQVTQMGQEVILRCVPISNHLYFYWYRQILGQKVEFLVSFYNNEISEKSEIFDDQFSVERPDGSNFTLKIRSTKLEDSAMYFCASSEAGAGEQYFGPGTRLTVT.

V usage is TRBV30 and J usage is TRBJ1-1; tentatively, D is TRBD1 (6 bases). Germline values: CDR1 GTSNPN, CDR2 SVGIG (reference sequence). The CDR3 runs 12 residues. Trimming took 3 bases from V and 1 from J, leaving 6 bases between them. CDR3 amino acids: CAWRTGNTEAFF. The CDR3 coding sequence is TGTGCCTGGAGGACAGGGAACACTGAAGCTTTCTTT.

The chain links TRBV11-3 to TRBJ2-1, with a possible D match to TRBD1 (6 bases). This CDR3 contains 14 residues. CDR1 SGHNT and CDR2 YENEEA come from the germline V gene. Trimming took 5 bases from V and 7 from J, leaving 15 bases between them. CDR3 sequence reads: CASSNRQAGNEQFF. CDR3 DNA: TGTGCCAGCAGCAATCGACAGGCAGGGAATGAGCAGTTCTTC.

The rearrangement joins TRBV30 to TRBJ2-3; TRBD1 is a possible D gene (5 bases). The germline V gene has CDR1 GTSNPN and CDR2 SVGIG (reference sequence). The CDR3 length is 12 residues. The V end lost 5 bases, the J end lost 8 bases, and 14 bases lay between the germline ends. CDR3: CAWGRLGATQYF. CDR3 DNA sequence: TGTGCCTGGGGACGGCTAGGGGCTACGCAGTATTTT.

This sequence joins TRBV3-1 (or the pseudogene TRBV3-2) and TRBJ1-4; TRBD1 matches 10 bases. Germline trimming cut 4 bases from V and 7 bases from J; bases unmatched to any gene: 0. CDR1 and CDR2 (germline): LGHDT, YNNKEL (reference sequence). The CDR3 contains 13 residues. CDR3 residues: CASSRTGGEKLFF. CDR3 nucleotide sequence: TGTGCCAGCAGCCGGACAGGGGGTGAAAAACTGTTTTTT.

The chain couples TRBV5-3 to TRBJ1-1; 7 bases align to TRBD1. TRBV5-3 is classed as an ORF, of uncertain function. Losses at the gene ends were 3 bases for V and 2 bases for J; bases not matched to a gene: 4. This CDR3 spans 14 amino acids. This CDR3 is CARSSGQVNTEAFF. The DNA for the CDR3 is TGTGCCAGAAGCTCAGGACAGGTCAACACTGAAGCTTTCTTT.

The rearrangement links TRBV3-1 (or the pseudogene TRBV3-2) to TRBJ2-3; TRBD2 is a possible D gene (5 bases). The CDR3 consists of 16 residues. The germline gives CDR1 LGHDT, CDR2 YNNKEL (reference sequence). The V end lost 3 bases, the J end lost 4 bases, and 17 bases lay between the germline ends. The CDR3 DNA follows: TGTGCCAGCAGCCACCTCACTAGATCTTCCCCAGATACGCAGTATTTT. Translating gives CASSHLTRSSPDTQYF.

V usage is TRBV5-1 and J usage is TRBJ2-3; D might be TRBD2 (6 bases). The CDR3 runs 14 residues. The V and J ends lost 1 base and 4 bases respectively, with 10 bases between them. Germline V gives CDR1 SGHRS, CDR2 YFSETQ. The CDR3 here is CASSLLVAADTQYF. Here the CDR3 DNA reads TGCGCCAGCAGCTTGTTGGTAGCGGCAGATACGCAGTATTTT.

This CDR3 is CASSFGQLLRNGGELFF. CDR3 bases: TGTGCCAGCAGCTTTGGACAGTTACTTAGGAATGGCGGGGAGCTGTTTTTT. The chain couples TRBV7-8 to TRBJ2-2, with a tentative D call TRBD1 (6 bases). Deletions cut 3 bases from V and 7 bases from J, with 21 bases between. This CDR3 contains 17 residues. Germline V CDR1 and CDR2: SGHVS, FQNEAQ.

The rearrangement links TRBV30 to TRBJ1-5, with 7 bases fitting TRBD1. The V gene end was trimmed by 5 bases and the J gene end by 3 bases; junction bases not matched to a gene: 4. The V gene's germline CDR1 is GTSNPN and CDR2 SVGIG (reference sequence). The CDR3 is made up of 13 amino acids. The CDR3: CAWGRGANQPQHF. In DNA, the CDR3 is TGTGCCTGGGGCAGGGGGGCCAATCAGCCCCAGCATTTT.